These 27 T cell receptor beta chains originate from one sample sequenced in a study of Ad26.COV2.S vaccination and SARS-CoV-2 variants. Only in-frame clones appear in the TCRdb table, and some are missing; sequencing was by immunoSEQ multiplex PCR. Among approximately 140,000 clones listed, around 86% were seen once. The specimen was peripheral blood, collected after recovery from COVID-19. All receptors derive from a human donor who had recovered from COVID-19.

This clone is a singleton in its sample. This rearrangement joins TRBV30 to TRBJ2-2; 9 nucleotides line up with TRBD1. V lost 0 bases, J lost 5 bases, and 4 bases stayed unmatched. From germline, CDR1 is GTSNPN and CDR2 SVGIG (reference sequence). The CDR3 loop spans 15 amino acids. CDR3 DNA: TGTGCCTGGAGTGTACTGGACAGGGGAACCGGGGAGCTGTTTTTT. Translation gives CAWSVLDRGTGELFF.

The V call is TRBV28, the J call TRBJ2-3, with unresolved D. The CDR3 loop spans 16 amino acids. V was clipped by 1 base and J by 2 bases, with 13 bases between them. CDR1 and CDR2 (germline): MDHEN, SYDVKM. The CDR3 loop is CASSLSVGLTTDTQYF. CDR3 nucleotide sequence: TGTGCCAGCAGTTTATCCGTTGGCCTAACCACAGATACGCAGTATTTT.

As DNA, the CDR3 is TGTGCCAGCAGCTTGGGTGGAGGGGGCGCGAACACCGGGGAGCTGTTTTTT. Residues: CASSLGGGGANTGELFF. V usage is TRBV5-4 and J usage is TRBJ2-2; D is perhaps TRBD1 (7 bases). This CDR3 has 17 residues. Germline V gene sequence: CDR1 SGHNT, CDR2 YYREEE (reference sequence). With 0 bases removed from V and 0 bases from J, the gap between germline ends came to 12 bases.

The chain links TRBV5-1 to TRBJ1-1, with TRBD1 matching 7 bases. The CDR3 loop spans 14 amino acids. With V trimmed by 4 bases and J by 1 base, 4 bases remained unmatched. The germline V gene encodes CDR1 SGHRS and CDR2 YFSETQ. CDR3 sequence: CASSKGTANTEAFF. The DNA for the CDR3 is TGCGCCAGCAGCAAGGGGACAGCGAACACTGAAGCTTTCTTT.

This clone was recorded a few times. The chain has TRBV28 and TRBJ1-1; 10 bases fit TRBD1. The CDR3 covers 15 residues. In germline, CDR1 is MDHEN, CDR2 SYDVKM. V lost 4 bases and J lost 8; bases outside the gene matches: 10. In nucleotides, the CDR3 is TGTGCCAGCAGTTCTCCGGGACAGGGGTTCGTCGAAGCTTTCTTT. It codes for CASSSPGQGFVEAFF.

The rearrangement uses TRBV2 and TRBJ1-1, with D hard to call. Germline CDR1 and CDR2: SNHLY and FYNNEI. Trimming took 0 bases from V and 7 from J, leaving 6 bases between them. The CDR3 has 12 amino acids. CDR3 coding DNA: TGTGCCAGCAGTGAAGCGCGGGTTGAAGCTTTCTTT. Translation: CASSEARVEAFF.

The rearrangement joins TRBV6-5 to TRBJ1-5; 8 bases are shared with TRBD1. Germline loops: CDR1 MNHEY, CDR2 SVGAGI. Germline trimming cut 6 bases from V and 7 bases from J; bases unmatched to any gene: 5. The CDR3 is made up of 13 amino acids. This chain's CDR3 is CASSFTGGQPQHF. In DNA, the CDR3 is TGTGCCAGCAGCTTTACAGGGGGACAGCCCCAGCATTTT.

The V call is TRBV7-2, the J call TRBJ2-3, with TRBD2 matching over 11 bases. This CDR3 region has 17 residues. Germline V gives CDR1 SGHTA, CDR2 FQGNSA. The V segment lost 0 bases and the J segment 0 bases; nucleotides outside the gene matches: 2. The CDR3 here is CASSLAGTSGSTDTQYF. CDR3 coding DNA: TGTGCCAGCAGCTTAGCTGGGACTAGCGGTAGCACAGATACGCAGTATTTT.

The rearrangement uses TRBV7-2 and TRBJ1-2, with TRBD1 identical over 7 bases. Unmatched junction bases numbered 9, after V lost 5 bases and J lost 6 bases. CDR3 size: 14 residues. CDR1 is SGHTA, CDR2 FQGNSA, per germline. This CDR3 reads CASSGRQGKDGYTF. Written as DNA, the CDR3 is TGTGCCAGCAGCGGGCGACAGGGCAAGGATGGCTACACCTTC.

The rearrangement uses TRBV15 and TRBJ1-3; 9 nucleotides match TRBD1. V lost 4 bases, J lost 1 base, and 5 bases stayed unmatched. In germline, CDR1 is LNHNV, CDR2 YYDKDF (reference sequence). This CDR3 is built from 16 residues. The CDR3, as DNA: TGTGCCACCAGCAAGCCGGGACAGGGTTCTGGAAACACCATATATTTT. Amino acids: CATSKPGQGSGNTIYF.

The V gene is TRBV7-9, the J gene TRBJ1-1, with D unresolved. The CDR3 spans 12 residues. V dropped 3 bases and J dropped 1 base, with 3 bases sitting between them. Germline CDR1 SEHNR, CDR2 FQNEAQ (reference sequence). CDR3 sequence (DNA): TGTGCCAGCAGCTTTGGGAACACTGAAGCTTTCTTT. Translation: CASSFGNTEAFF.

This rearrangement joins TRBV4-3 to TRBJ1-1; TRBD1 aligns across 7 bases. From germline, CDR1 is LGHNA and CDR2 YSLEER. With 2 bases clipped from V and 4 bases from J, the junction kept 4 bases outside the gene matches. The CDR3 length is 14 residues. The CDR3 loop is CASSQRTGVTEAFF. In nucleotides, the CDR3 is TGCGCCAGCAGCCAACGTACAGGGGTCACTGAAGCTTTCTTT.

The chain links TRBV4-1 to TRBJ2-7; TRBD2 matches 9 bases. This CDR3 has 16 amino acids. From germline, CDR1 is MGHRA and CDR2 YSYEKL. V was clipped by 5 bases and J by 2 bases; unmatched bases: 10. Written as DNA, the CDR3 is TGCGCCAGCAGCTACTTAATAGCGGGGGCCACCTACGAGCAGTACTTC. Its protein product is CASSYLIAGATYEQYF.

The chain joins TRBV28 to TRBJ1-4, with D perhaps TRBD1 (5 bases). The CDR3 has 14 amino acids. CDR1 is MDHEN, CDR2 SYDVKM, per germline. Between the trimmed V and J ends, which lost 7 bases and 8 bases, there was a span of 17 bases. CDR3 region: CASIGQGGGEKLFF. The DNA for the CDR3 is TGTGCCAGCATTGGTCAGGGCGGGGGAGAAAAACTGTTTTTT.

The chain combines TRBV25-1 with TRBJ1-2; D ambiguous. The CDR3 consists of 15 residues. Deletions cut 1 base from V and 2 bases from J, with 11 bases between. CDR1 and CDR2 from the germline V gene are MGHDK and SYGVNS. CDR3 DNA sequence: TGTGCCAGCAGTGAATCTGAAGGGCCAAACTATGGCTACACCTTC. Its translation is CASSESEGPNYGYTF.

The J gene is TRBJ1-6, the V gene TRBV5-6; possibly TRBD1 for D (5 bases). Trimming cost V 1 base and J 4 bases, with 6 bases left between them. Germline values: CDR1 SGHDT, CDR2 YYEEEE. The CDR3 length is 14 residues. The CDR3 spells CASSLRGYNSPLHF. CDR3 sequence (DNA): TGTGCCAGCAGCTTGCGGGGGTATAATTCACCCCTCCACTTT.

The chain recombines TRBV4-1 with TRBJ1-6; 10 bases match TRBD1. The V gene's germline CDR1 is MGHRA and CDR2 YSYEKL. The V and J ends lost 4 bases and 9 bases, in that order; junction bases with no gene match: 15. The CDR3 runs to 18 residues. In DNA, the CDR3 is TGCGCCAGCAGCCTCTACCCTGTCGGGGACAGGGGAGGTTCACCCCTCCACTTT. Residues: CASSLYPVGDRGGSPLHF.

The chain has TRBV27 and TRBJ2-7; no definite D call. The germline V gene has CDR1 MNHEY and CDR2 SMNVEV (reference sequence). The ends were cut back, 2 bases at V and 3 bases at J, with 8 bases in the middle. The CDR3 is made up of 13 amino acids. CDR3 loop: CASSLGQNYEQYF. Written as DNA, the CDR3 is TGTGCCAGCAGTTTAGGTCAGAACTACGAGCAGTACTTC.

This rearrangement joins TRBV5-1 to TRBJ2-5, with D tentatively TRBD2 (5 bases). Germline loops: CDR1 SGHRS, CDR2 YFSETQ. V lost 2 bases and J lost 5, with 13 bases in between. The CDR3 has 14 amino acids. The CDR3 loop is CASSFGARVETQYF. DNA for the CDR3: TGCGCCAGCAGCTTTGGCGCGAGGGTGGAGACCCAGTACTTC.

The chain is built from TRBV15 and TRBJ1-1; D is possibly TRBD1 (6 bases). From germline, CDR1 is LNHNV and CDR2 YYDKDF (reference sequence). V was pared by 5 bases and J by 1 base, with 14 bases between. The CDR3 is made up of 15 amino acids. Here the CDR3 reads CATSPDSPPNTEAFF. The CDR3 bases are TGTGCCACCAGCCCGGACAGCCCCCCGAACACTGAAGCTTTCTTT.

CDR3 bases: TGTGCCAGCAGTTTATTCGGGACTAGCGGGGGGGCGAGGACAGATACGCAGTATTTT. This translates into CASSLFGTSGGARTDTQYF. The V and J genes are TRBV27 and TRBJ2-3; 16 positions match TRBD2. The germline V gene has CDR1 MNHEY and CDR2 SMNVEV (reference sequence). The CDR3 has 19 amino acids. With V trimmed by 1 base and J by 3 bases, 7 bases remained unmatched.

The chain uses TRBV12-3 or TRBV12-4 and TRBJ1-1; unclear D gene. The CDR3 spans 13 residues. V lost 7 bases to trimming and J lost 4 bases, with 13 bases between them. The CDR3 here is CASILTAGTEAFF. CDR3 DNA sequence: TGTGCCAGCATCTTGACCGCCGGCACTGAAGCTTTCTTT.

The chain links TRBV28 to TRBJ2-6; D remains unclear. This CDR3 is 13 amino acids long. Between the trimmed V and J ends, which lost 7 bases and 2 bases, there was a span of 6 bases. The germline V gene has CDR1 MDHEN and CDR2 SYDVKM. CDR3 coding DNA: TGTGCCAGCAATCTCCCTGGGGCCAACGTCCTGACTTTC. It specifies CASNLPGANVLTF.

The chain joins TRBV28 to TRBJ1-4; D unclear. This CDR3 is 12 amino acids long. Per germline, CDR1 MDHEN and CDR2 SYDVKM. V dropped 5 bases and J dropped 8 bases, with 9 bases sitting between them. CDR3 amino acids: CASSPDREKLFF. The CDR3, as DNA: TGTGCCAGCAGTCCCGACCGCGAAAAACTGTTTTTT.

V is TRBV6-6 and J is TRBJ1-3, with D hard to call. Trimming took 0 bases from V and 0 from J, leaving 9 bases between them. This CDR3 region has 16 residues. Germline V CDR1 and CDR2: MNHNY, SVGAGI (reference sequence). The CDR3 region has the DNA TGTGCCAGCAGTTACTCGACACCCAGCTCTGGAAACACCATATATTTT. Its translation: CASSYSTPSSGNTIYF.

Only a few counts were recorded for this clone. The V call is TRBV11-2, the J call TRBJ1-2; D is possibly TRBD1 (5 bases). There are 17 residues in the CDR3. V was clipped by 5 bases and J by 0 bases, with 19 bases between them. Germline V gene sequence: CDR1 SGHAT, CDR2 FQNNGV. The CDR3: CASSLVSPGTANYGYTF. Here the CDR3 DNA reads TGTGCCAGCAGCCTAGTTTCTCCCGGGACCGCTAACTATGGCTACACCTTC.

The rearrangement links TRBV27 to TRBJ1-5, with D tentatively TRBD1 (6 bases). V lost 2 bases and J 3 bases, leaving 14 bases between the germline ends. The CDR3 covers 16 residues. Germline values: CDR1 MNHEY, CDR2 SMNVEV (reference sequence). The chain's CDR3 is CASSLSGQSFNQPQHF. CDR3 nucleotide sequence: TGTGCCAGCAGTTTAAGCGGACAGAGCTTCAATCAGCCCCAGCATTTT.